The 27 T cell receptor beta chains presented below share a single source sample, sequenced in a study of blood T cells in healthy people across ages. The authors ran a second PCR of roughly 7 to 11 cycles using a sample-barcoded 5' primer and a J-beta primer mix. One entry per CDR3 protein, called by TCRdb with MiXCR from the 5' RACE reads. The data contain about 1,800,000 distinct CDR3 sequences, 28% of them singletons. Material for sequencing was blood. Receptors originate from a woman aged 25 to 39 in good health.

This clonotype turned up a few times. The V and J genes are TRBV7-2 and TRBJ2-5, with 12 bases identical to TRBD2. Looked up from germline, CDR1 is SGHTA and CDR2 is FQGNSA. This CDR3 is 15 amino acids long. V shed 2 bases and J 11 bases; nucleotides not matched to a gene: 9. CDR3 protein: CASSLRLAGDLEQYF. CDR3 DNA: TGTGCCAGCAGCTTAAGACTAGCGGGAGATCTGGAGCAGTACTTC.

On this clonotype: One end of the junction does not line up with germline, which may come from a read error. J is TRBJ1-4 and V is TRBV7-9; no clear D. CDR1 and CDR2 (germline): SEHNR, FQNEAQ (reference sequence). The CDR3 is 13 residues long. The CDR3, as DNA: TGTGCCAGCAGGTTGACAACGAATGAAAAACTGTTTTTT. Amino acids: CASRLTTNEKLFF.

A few counts support this clonotype. This chain connects TRBV18 to TRBJ2-7; D might be TRBD1 or TRBD2, each matching 5 bases. The CDR3 has 14 residues. V lost 2 bases, J lost 6 bases, and 14 bases lay in between. Germline V gene data show CDR1 as KGHSH and CDR2 as LQKENI. CDR3 nucleotide sequence: TGTGCCAGCTCACCAGAGGGGCGCGAAGGCGAGCAGTACTTC. Residues: CASSPEGREGEQYF.

This clonotype was counted ten times or more. The chain links TRBV5-1 to TRBJ2-7; 7 bases are a match to TRBD1. V lost 4 bases, J lost 2 bases, and 6 bases stayed unmatched. The germline V gene has CDR1 SGHRS and CDR2 YFSETQ. CDR3 length: 14 residues. The chain's CDR3 is CASSMGQLTYEQYF. In DNA, the CDR3 is TGCGCCAGCAGCATGGGACAGCTGACCTACGAGCAGTACTTC. Drawing the rest from reference TRBV5-1 and TRBJ2-7, the complete variable domain is KAGVTQTPRYLIKTRGQQVTLSCSPISGHRSVSWYQQTPGQGLQFLFEYFSETQRNKGNFPGRFSGRQFSNSRSEMNVSTLELGDSALYLCASSMGQLTYEQYFGPGTRLTVT.

This clonotype has a count of ten or more. V gene TRBV10-1 combines with J gene TRBJ2-1; TRBD2 aligns across 9 bases. This CDR3 contains 15 residues. From germline, CDR1 is WNHNN and CDR2 SYGVQD (reference sequence). The V segment lost 3 bases and the J segment 8 bases; nucleotides outside the gene matches: 8. DNA of the CDR3: TGCGCCAGCAGTGAATTGGTAGCGGGAGCGGATGAGCAGTTCTTC. It is translated as CASSELVAGADEQFF.

This clonotype showed up just a few times. An end of the junction does not agree with germline; a read error may underlie this. This sequence joins TRBV20-1 and TRBJ2-2; 9 nucleotides align to TRBD2. This CDR3 spans 20 amino acids. Germline loops: CDR1 DFQATT, CDR2 SNEGSKA (reference sequence). Written as DNA, the CDR3 is TGCAGTGCTAGGGGAGCTTCCGGAGGGGCTAGCGGGACGAACACCGGGGAGCGGTTTTTT. Its protein is CSARGASGGASGTNTGERFF.

This chain connects TRBV7-2 to TRBJ2-5; 10 bases agree with TRBD2. The germline V gene has CDR1 SGHTA and CDR2 FQGNSA. The CDR3 consists of 15 residues. V lost 5 bases and J lost 5; bases outside the gene matches: 8. The CDR3 loop reads CASSGEQRGGETQYF. DNA for the CDR3: TGTGCCAGCAGCGGAGAACAGCGGGGGGGTGAGACCCAGTACTTC.

This clonotype has just a few counts. This rearrangement joins TRBV20-1 to TRBJ2-5; possibly TRBD2 for D (6 bases). V dropped 1 base and J dropped 5 bases, with 11 bases sitting between them. CDR1 and CDR2 (germline): DFQATT, SNEGSKA (reference sequence). CDR3 length: 13 amino acids. DNA of the CDR3: TGCAGTGCTAGAGTTACGGGGAGGGAGACCCAGTACTTC. This translates into CSARVTGRETQYF.

This chain connects TRBV3-1 to TRBJ1-2, with D possibly TRBD1 on 5 matching bases. The CDR3 sequence is 17 residues long. In germline, CDR1 is LGHDT, CDR2 YNNKEL (reference sequence). V lost 0 bases, J lost 4 bases, and 18 bases lay in between. The CDR3: CASSQDLTGRILYGYTF. The CDR3 coding sequence is TGTGCCAGCAGCCAAGATTTAACAGGTCGAATCCTCTATGGCTACACCTTC. Combining the CDR3 with reference TRBV3-1 and TRBJ1-2 gives the whole variable domain DTAVSQTPKYLVTQMGNDKSIKCEQNLGHDTMYWYKQDSKKFLKIMFSYNNKELIINETVPNRFSPKSPDKAHLNLHINSLELGDSAVYFCASSQDLTGRILYGYTFGSGTRLTVV.

This clonotype has just a few counts. This chain links TRBV7-3 with TRBJ2-5; 14 bases agree with TRBD2. This CDR3 region has 18 residues. The junction had 9 bases not matched to a gene; V was cut back by 5 bases and J by 1 base. Per germline, CDR1 SGHTA and CDR2 FQGTGA. The CDR3 nucleotides are TGTGCCAGCAGCCCCCAGGGACTAGCGGGGGTGACCCAAGAGACCCAGTACTTC. Its translation: CASSPQGLAGVTQETQYF.

V and J are TRBV20-1 and TRBJ1-5; 9 bases match TRBD1. The trim removed 6 bases at V and 6 bases at J, leaving 12 bases unmatched. CDR1 DFQATT and CDR2 SNEGSKA come from the germline V gene (reference sequence). The CDR3 is made up of 15 amino acids. The CDR3 DNA reads as TGCAGTGCCCCAGGGACAGGGAAAGTGGGTCAGCCCCAGCATTTT. Its translation: CSAPGTGKVGQPQHF.

CDR3 loop: CASSFPPGLNTEAFF. In DNA form, the CDR3 reads TGTGCCAGCAGTTTCCCGCCGGGGCTGAACACTGAAGCTTTCTTT. V usage is TRBV28 and J usage is TRBJ1-1, with D possibly matching TRBD1 (5 bases). The CDR3 totals 15 residues. V was cut by 3 bases and J by 0 bases, with 11 bases left in between. Germline CDR1 MDHEN, CDR2 SYDVKM.

This clonotype was seen more than once but under ten times. The chain has TRBV27 and TRBJ2-7; 12 bases are a match to TRBD2. V gave up 5 bases and J gave up 4 bases; unmatched junction bases: 6. The CDR3 has 15 residues. CDR1 is MNHEY and CDR2 is SMNVEV in the germline V gene (reference sequence). The CDR3 bases are TGTGCCAGCAGTCTGACTAGCGGGAGTATTTACGAGCAGTACTTC. This codes for CASSLTSGSIYEQYF.

This clonotype was observed many times. The rearrangement links TRBV10-3 to TRBJ2-2; D is unresolved. The CDR3 length is 16 residues. Germline lookup yields CDR1 ENHRY and CDR2 SYGVKD. Between the trimmed V and J ends, which lost 6 bases and 5 bases, there was a span of 19 bases. The CDR3 DNA follows: TGTGCCATCAGACCTTCGACCCAACACTCTACCGGGGAGCTGTTTTTT. Translating it yields CAIRPSTQHSTGELFF.

Comments on this clonotype: This may be a read error: a much more frequent sequence differs by one nucleotide. V gene TRBV6-6 combines with J gene TRBJ1-2; no definite D call. CDR1 and CDR2 from the germline V gene are MNHNY and SVGAGI (reference sequence). The CDR3 runs to 12 residues. V was clipped by 11 bases and J by 0 bases, with 10 bases between them. CDR3 loop: CAGNTPNYGYTF. The CDR3 DNA follows: TGTGCCGGCAACACACCTAACTATGGCTACACCTTC.

The chain couples TRBV7-2 to TRBJ2-6; 10 bases map to TRBD1. The CDR3 runs to 17 residues. The V and J ends lost 7 bases and 0 bases, in that order; junction bases with no gene match: 6. Germline V CDR1 and CDR2: SGHTA, FQGNSA. As DNA, the CDR3 is TGTGCCAGCATGCGACAGGGGGCCGTCTCTGGGGCCAACGTCCTGACTTTC. This sequence encodes CASMRQGAVSGANVLTF.

With regard to this clonotype: The junction departs from germline at one end; a sequencing error may be responsible. The rearrangement links TRBV12-3 or TRBV12-4 to TRBJ2-7, with 9 bases lining up with TRBD1. The CDR3 runs to 13 residues. The CDR3 DNA reads as TGTGCCAGCAGACAGGGGGCCTCCTACGAGCAGGACTTC. As protein: CASRQGASYEQDF.

This clonotype showed up many times. The chain is built from TRBV28 and TRBJ1-1, with 10 bases aligning to TRBD1. CDR1 and CDR2 (germline): MDHEN, SYDVKM. The junction had 3 bases not matched to a gene; V was cut back by 5 bases and J by 9 bases. This CDR3 is built from 12 residues. The CDR3 DNA sequence: TGTGCCAGCAGTCTGGGACAGGGGAAAGCTTTCTTT. Translation: CASSLGQGKAFF.

The chain is built from TRBV7-2 and TRBJ2-7, with D possibly TRBD1 on 6 matching bases. Gene TRBJ2-5 matches the end of the DNA better, so the J call may be wrong. There are 14 residues in the CDR3. CDR1 and CDR2 from the germline V gene are SGHTA and FQGNSA. CDR3 nucleotide sequence: TGTGCCAGCAGCTTAGTCCGGACAGAAGAGACCCAGTACTTC. It yields the protein CASSLVRTEETQYF.

The rearrangement uses TRBV5-1 and TRBJ1-2; D gene uncertain. This CDR3 spans 14 amino acids. Germline-derived CDR1 and CDR2 are SGHRS and YFSETQ. Between the trimmed V and J ends, which lost 4 bases and 7 bases, there was a span of 17 bases. For the CDR3, the DNA is TGCGCCAGCAGCCGAGAGGTCGCCGGCGGTGGCTACACCTTC. Translation gives CASSREVAGGGYTF.

The V gene is TRBV7-2, the J gene TRBJ2-1; no reliable D call. Between the trimmed V and J ends, which lost 5 bases and 10 bases, there was a span of 12 bases. This CDR3 has 12 residues. Looked up from germline, CDR1 is SGHTA and CDR2 is FQGNSA. CDR3 nucleotide sequence: TGTGCCAGCAGCACCTGTGATGGGGAGCAGTTCTTC. It translates to CASSTCDGEQFF.

In this sample, this clonotype turned up a few times. J is TRBJ2-1 and V is TRBV7-2, with no clear D. Germline assignment: CDR1 SGHTA and CDR2 FQGNSA. The CDR3 contains 13 residues. V was shortened by 3 bases and J by 6 bases, with 9 bases between the two germline ends. CDR3 nucleotides: TGTGCCAGCAGCTTCTCAGAGATCAATGAGCAGTTCTTC. This codes for CASSFSEINEQFF.

This clonotype was detected ten times or more. The CDR3 DNA sequence: TGCGCCAGCAGTGAGGGGGCCGGAGAGACCCAGTACTTC. Protein sequence: CASSEGAGETQYF. V gene TRBV10-2 combines with J gene TRBJ2-5; tentative D call: TRBD1 (5 bases). There are 13 residues in the CDR3. V dropped 2 bases and J dropped 4 bases, with 8 bases sitting between them. Per the germline V gene, CDR1 is WSHSY and CDR2 is SAAADI.

This clonotype was picked up a small number of times. The CDR3 here is CASSLSGTADTIYF. CDR3 bases: TGCGCCAGCAGCTTATCCGGGACAGCGGACACCATATATTTT. The chain carries TRBV5-1 and TRBJ1-3; TRBD1 matches at 7 bases. CDR1 and CDR2 (germline): SGHRS, YFSETQ. After removal of 2 bases from V and 8 bases from J, the junction contained 7 bases not matched to a gene. This CDR3 region has 14 residues.

The V and J genes are TRBV7-9 and TRBJ1-4, with D perhaps matching TRBD1 (5 bases). V gave up 1 base and J gave up 0 bases, with 12 bases separating them. CDR1 is SEHNR and CDR2 is FQNEAQ in the germline V gene (reference sequence). This CDR3 is 17 amino acids long. CDR3 nucleotide sequence: TGTGCCAGCAGCTTAGTGGGGCGGGCGGCAACTAATGAAAAACTGTTTTTT. Translation gives CASSLVGRAATNEKLFF.

This clonotype occurred many times. The chain uses TRBV5-6 and TRBJ1-2; no clear D gene. The germline gives CDR1 SGHDT, CDR2 YYEEEE. V dropped 7 bases and J dropped 0 bases, with 4 bases sitting between them. This CDR3 is built from 11 residues. CDR3 bases: TGTGCCAGCCCCTCTAACTATGGCTACACCTTC. Its translation is CASPSNYGYTF.

CDR3 in DNA: TGTGCCAGCAGCAAAGCTTGGGGACTAGCGGGAGGGCCGGGCGAGCAGTACTTC. This encodes CASSKAWGLAGGPGEQYF. The rearrangement uses TRBV21-1 and TRBJ2-7; the table's D call of TRBD2 was not tested on the DNA. TRBV21-1 is listed as a pseudogene. The CDR3 has 18 residues.